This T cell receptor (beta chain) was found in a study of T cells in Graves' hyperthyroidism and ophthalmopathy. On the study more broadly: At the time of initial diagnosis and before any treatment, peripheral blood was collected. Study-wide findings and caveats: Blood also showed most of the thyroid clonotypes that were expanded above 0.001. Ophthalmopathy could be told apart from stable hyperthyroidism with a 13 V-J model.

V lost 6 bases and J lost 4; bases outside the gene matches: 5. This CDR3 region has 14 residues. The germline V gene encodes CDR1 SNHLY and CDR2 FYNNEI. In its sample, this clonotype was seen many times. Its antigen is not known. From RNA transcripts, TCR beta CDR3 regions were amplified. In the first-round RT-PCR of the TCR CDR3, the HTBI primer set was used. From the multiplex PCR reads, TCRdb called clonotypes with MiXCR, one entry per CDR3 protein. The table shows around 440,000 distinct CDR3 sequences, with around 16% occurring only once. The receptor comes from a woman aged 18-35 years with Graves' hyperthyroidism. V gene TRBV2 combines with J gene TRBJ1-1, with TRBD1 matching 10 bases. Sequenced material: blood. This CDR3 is CASRRQGAATEAFF. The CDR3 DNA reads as TGTGCCAGCAGAAGACAGGGGGCGGCCACTGAAGCTTTCTTT.